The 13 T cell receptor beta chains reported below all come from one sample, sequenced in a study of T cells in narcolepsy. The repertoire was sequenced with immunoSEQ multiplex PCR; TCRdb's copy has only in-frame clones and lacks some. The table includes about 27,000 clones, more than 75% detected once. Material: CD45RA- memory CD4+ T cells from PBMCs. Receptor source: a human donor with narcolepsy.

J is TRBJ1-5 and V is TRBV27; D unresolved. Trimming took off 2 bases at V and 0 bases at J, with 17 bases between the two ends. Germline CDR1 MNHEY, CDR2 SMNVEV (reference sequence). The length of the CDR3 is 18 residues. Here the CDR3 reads CASSLRSGIGYSNQPQHF. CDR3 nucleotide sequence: TGTGCCAGCAGTTTAAGGTCCGGGATCGGCTATAGCAATCAGCCCCAGCATTTT.

CDR3 residues: CASSSSGTENYGYTF. For the CDR3, the DNA is TGTGCCAGCAGTAGCTCCGGGACGGAGAACTATGGCTACACCTTC. V and J are TRBV6-1 and TRBJ1-2, with D possibly being TRBD1 (5 bases). The CDR3 runs 15 residues. Germline V CDR1 and CDR2: MNHNS, SASEGT. V was cut by 5 bases and J by 2 bases, with 15 bases left in between.

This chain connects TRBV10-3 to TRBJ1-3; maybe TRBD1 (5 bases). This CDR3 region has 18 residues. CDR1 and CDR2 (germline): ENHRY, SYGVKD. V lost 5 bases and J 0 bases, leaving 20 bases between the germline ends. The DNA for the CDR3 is TGTGCCATCAGTCCTTCTTACAAGGGGAGCGTCTCTGGAAACACCATATATTTT. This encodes CAISPSYKGSVSGNTIYF.

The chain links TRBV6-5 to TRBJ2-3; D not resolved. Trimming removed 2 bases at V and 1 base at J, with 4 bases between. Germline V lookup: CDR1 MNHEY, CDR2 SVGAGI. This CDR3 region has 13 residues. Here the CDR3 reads CASSYRGTDTQYF. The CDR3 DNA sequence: TGTGCCAGCAGTTACAGGGGCACAGATACGCAGTATTTT.

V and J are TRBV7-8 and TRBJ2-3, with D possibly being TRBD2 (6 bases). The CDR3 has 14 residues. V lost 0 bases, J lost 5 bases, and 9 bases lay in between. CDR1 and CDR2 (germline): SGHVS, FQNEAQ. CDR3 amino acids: CASSLAGGQDTQYF. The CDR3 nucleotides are TGTGCCAGCAGCTTAGCGGGGGGTCAAGATACGCAGTATTTT.

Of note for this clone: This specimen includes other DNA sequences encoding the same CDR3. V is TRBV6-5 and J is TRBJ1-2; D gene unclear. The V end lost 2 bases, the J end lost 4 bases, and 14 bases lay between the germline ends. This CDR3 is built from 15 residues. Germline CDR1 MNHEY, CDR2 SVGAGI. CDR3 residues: CASSYDGTGLYGYTF. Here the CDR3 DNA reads TGTGCCAGCAGTTACGATGGAACGGGTCTCTATGGCTACACCTTC.

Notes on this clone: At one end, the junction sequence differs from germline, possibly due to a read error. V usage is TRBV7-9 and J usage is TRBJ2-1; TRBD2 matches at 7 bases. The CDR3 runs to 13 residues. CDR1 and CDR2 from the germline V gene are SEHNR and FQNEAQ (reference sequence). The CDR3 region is CASTQDAGTTELF. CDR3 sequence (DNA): TGTGCCAGCACCCAGGACGCCGGGACTACCGAACTCTTC. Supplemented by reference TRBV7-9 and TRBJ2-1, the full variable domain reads DTGVSQNPRHKITKRGQNVTFRCDPISEHNRLYWYRQTLGQGPEFLTYFQNEAQLEKSRLLSDRFSAERPKGSFSTLEIQRTEQGDSAMYLCASTQDAGTTELFGPGTRLTVL.

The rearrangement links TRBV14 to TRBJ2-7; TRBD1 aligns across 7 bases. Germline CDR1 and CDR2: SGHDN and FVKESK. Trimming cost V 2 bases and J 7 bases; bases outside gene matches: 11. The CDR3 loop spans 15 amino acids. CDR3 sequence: CASSQNRGSNVEQYF. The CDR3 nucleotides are TGTGCCAGCAGCCAAAACAGGGGCTCCAATGTTGAGCAGTACTTC.

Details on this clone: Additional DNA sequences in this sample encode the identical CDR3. The CDR3 nucleotides read TGCGCCAGCAGCCACGCCAGGGGTTATAATTCACCCCTCCACTTT. Translating gives CASSHARGYNSPLHF. The V call is TRBV4-1, the J call TRBJ1-6; D may be TRBD1 (6 bases). This CDR3 contains 15 residues. The V gene's germline CDR1 is MGHRA and CDR2 YSYEKL. Trimming removed 3 bases at V and 4 bases at J, with 10 bases between.

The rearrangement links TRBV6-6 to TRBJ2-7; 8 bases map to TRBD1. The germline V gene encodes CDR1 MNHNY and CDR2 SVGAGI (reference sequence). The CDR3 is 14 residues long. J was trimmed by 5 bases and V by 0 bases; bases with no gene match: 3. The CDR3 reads CASSYSDRVDEQYF. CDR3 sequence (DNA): TGTGCCAGCAGTTACTCGGACAGGGTCGACGAGCAGTACTTC.

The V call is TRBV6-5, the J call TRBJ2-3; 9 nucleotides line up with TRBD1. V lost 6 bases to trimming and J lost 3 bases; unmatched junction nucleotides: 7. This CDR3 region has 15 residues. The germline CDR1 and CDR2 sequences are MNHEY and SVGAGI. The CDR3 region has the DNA TGTGCCAGCAGATCCGGACAGGGGAGAACAGATACGCAGTATTTT. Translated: CASRSGQGRTDTQYF.

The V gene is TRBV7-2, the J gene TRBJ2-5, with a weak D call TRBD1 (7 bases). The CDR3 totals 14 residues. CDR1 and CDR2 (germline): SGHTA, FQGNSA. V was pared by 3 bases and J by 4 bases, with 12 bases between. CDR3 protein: CASSFQGGRETQYF. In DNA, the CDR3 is TGTGCCAGCAGCTTTCAGGGGGGTCGAGAGACCCAGTACTTC.

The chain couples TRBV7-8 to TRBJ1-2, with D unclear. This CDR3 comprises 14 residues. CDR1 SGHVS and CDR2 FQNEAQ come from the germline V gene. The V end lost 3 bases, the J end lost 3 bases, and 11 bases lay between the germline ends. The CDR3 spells CASSFTAGHYGYTF. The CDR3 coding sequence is TGTGCCAGCAGCTTCACAGCAGGCCACTATGGCTACACCTTC.